This TCR beta chain derives from a study of PD-1 blockade in mismatch repair-deficient tumors. This table comes from immunoSEQ multiplex PCR, and its TCRdb copy is limited to in-frame clones, with some not included. The sample comprises 50,000 or so clones, 65% to 80% of which are singletons, and approximately 3.5% rests with the top ten. The CDR3 contains 14 residues. Trimming removed 4 bases at V and 4 bases at J, with 9 bases between. Germline CDR1 reads SGHNT; CDR2 reads YYREEE (reference sequence). The material sequenced was PBMCs, taken before pembrolizumab treatment. This receptor was taken from an adult with mismatch repair-deficient cancer. The chain recombines TRBV5-4 with TRBJ2-6; D is undetermined. CDR3 amino acids: CASSAETGANVLTF. In DNA, the CDR3 is TGTGCCAGCAGCGCCGAGACCGGGGCCAACGTCCTGACTTTC.